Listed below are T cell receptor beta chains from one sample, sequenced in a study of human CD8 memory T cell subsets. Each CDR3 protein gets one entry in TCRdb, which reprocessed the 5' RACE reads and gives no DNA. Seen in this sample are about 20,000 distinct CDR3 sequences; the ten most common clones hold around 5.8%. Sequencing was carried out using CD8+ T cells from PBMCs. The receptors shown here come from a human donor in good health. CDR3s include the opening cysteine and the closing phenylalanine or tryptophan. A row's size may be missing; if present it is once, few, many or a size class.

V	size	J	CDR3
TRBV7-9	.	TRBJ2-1	CASSKGDTYNEQFF
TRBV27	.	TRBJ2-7	CASSFRTPYEQYF
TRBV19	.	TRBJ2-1	CASSISGGAGEQFF
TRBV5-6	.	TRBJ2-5	CASSSLSKETQYF
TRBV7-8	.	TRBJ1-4	CASSFRPTERGEKLFF
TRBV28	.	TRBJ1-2	CASSPTNYGYTF
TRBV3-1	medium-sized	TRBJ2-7	CASSQDRSEDTFYEQYF
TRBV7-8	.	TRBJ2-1	CASSLWESGSYNEQFF
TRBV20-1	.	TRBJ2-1	CSARDSASGHSYNEQFF
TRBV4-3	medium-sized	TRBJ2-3	CASSQDVTSTDTQYF
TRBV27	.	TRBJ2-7	CASSFVGTYEQYF
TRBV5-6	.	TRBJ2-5	CASSLRTVTAQYF
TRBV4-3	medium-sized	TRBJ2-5	CASSQETGFGQNQETQYF
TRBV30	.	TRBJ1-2	CAWEQGASSGYTF
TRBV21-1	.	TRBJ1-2	CASIFNDQGRYGYTF
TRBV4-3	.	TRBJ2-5	CASSQEEGGGSETQYF
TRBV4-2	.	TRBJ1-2	CASSQGRENYGYTF
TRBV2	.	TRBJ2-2	CASVENSNTGELFF
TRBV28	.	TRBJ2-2	CASHMRGRANTGELFF
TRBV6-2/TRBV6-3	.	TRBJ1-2	CASSTPRQGAYIGYTF
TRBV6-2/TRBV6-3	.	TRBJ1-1	CASSAGRRSTEAFF
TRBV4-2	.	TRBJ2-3	CASSQDRGPDTQYF
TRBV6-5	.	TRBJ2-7	CASASWGNGYEQYF
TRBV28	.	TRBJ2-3	CASRPGTDTQYF
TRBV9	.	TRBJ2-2	CASSAGTGNTGELFF
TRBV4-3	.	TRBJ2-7	CASSQDSYGGRQYF
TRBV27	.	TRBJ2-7	CARDNWHPEQYF
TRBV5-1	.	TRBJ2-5	CASSTGTLEVETQYF
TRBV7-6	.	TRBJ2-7	CASSLEPPGEQYF
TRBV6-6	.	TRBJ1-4	CASRTRGEKLFF
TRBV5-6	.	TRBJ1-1	CASSLDLSPEAFF
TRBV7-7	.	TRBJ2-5	CASSLSPDGEETQYF
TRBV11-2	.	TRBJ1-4	CASSLLRTEKLFF
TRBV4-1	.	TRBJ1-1	CASSQDVGSVNTEAFF
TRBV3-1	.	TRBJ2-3	CASSQVLAVHSTDTQYF
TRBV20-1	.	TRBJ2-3	CSAREGTGGFTDTQYF
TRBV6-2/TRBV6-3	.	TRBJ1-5	CASSYVIGVEPQHF
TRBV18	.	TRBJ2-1	CASSPSGTPFVDEQFF
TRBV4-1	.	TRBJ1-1	CASSQDRSASEQVYTEAFF
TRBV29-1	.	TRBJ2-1	CSVEGESGVDGEQFF
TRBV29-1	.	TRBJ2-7	CSVEEGQFEQYF
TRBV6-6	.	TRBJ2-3	CASSYAALGQNTDTQYF
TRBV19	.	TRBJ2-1	CASRTLAARDNEQFF
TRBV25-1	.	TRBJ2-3	CASSDPSGEGTDTQYF
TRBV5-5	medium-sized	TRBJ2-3	CASSPGQLFTDTQYF